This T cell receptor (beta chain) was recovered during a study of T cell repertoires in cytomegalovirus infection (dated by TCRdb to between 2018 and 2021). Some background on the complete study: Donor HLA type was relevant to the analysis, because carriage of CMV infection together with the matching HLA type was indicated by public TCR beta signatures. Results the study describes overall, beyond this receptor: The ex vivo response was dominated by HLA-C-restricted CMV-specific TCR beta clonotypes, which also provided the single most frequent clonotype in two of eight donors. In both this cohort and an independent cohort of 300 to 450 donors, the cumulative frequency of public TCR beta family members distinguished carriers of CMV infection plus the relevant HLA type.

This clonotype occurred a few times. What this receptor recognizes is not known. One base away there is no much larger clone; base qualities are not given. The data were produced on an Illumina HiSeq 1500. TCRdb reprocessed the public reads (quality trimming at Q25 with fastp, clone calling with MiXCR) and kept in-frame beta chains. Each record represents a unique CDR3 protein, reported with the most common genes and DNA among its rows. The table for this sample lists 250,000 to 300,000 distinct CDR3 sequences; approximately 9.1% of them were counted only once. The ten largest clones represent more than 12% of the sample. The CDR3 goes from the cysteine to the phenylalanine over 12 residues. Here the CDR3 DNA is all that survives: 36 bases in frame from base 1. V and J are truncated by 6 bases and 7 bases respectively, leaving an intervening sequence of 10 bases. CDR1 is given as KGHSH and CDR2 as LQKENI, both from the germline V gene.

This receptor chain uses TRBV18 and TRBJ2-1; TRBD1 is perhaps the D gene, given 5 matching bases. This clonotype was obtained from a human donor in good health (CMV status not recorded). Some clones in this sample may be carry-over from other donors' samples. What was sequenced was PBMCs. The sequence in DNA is TGTGCCAGCTCCCCTCAGGGTAATGAGCAGTTCTTC. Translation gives CASSPQGNEQFF.